This is a list of T cell receptor beta chains from one sample in a study of OX40 agonist ivuxolimab in advanced cancers. The table came from immunoSEQ multiplex PCR; TCRdb's copy has only in-frame clones and leaves some out. The repertoire holds fewer than 95,000 clones, with around 90% as singletons. The material was CD4+ or CD8+ T cells sorted from blood, obtained in a trial of the OX40 agonist ivuxolimab. The receptors come from an adult with an advanced solid tumor such as melanoma, head and neck, liver or kidney cancer. CDR3s include the opening cysteine and the closing phenylalanine or tryptophan. D genes are given only for firm matches. Expanded clones are given a class, and other clones once, few, many or no size at all.

d_gene,v_gene,j_gene,abundance,CDR3nt,CDR3aa
.,TRBV5-5,TRBJ2-7,.,TGTGCCAGCAGCTGGGCCTCCAGCTACGAGCAGTACTTC,CASSWASSYEQYF
.,TRBV5-4,TRBJ1-4,.,TGTGCCAGCAGCTTGGGGACAGCTGATGAAAAACTGTTTTTT,CASSLGTADEKLFF
.,TRBV9,TRBJ1-4,once,TGTGCCAGCAGCGTAGAAGGTAGCCCGCCGAGGGAAAAACTGTTTTTT,CASSVEGSPPREKLFF
.,TRBV6-6,TRBJ1-1,.,TGTGCCAGCAGTTCTCGGGAGTTCAACCCCCCTTTCTTT,CASSSREFNPPFF
.,TRBV10-3,TRBJ2-4,.,TGTGCCATCAGTGAGTCACTTCAAGACCAGCACTTC,CAISESLQDQHF
.,TRBV7-9,TRBJ2-7,.,TGTGCCAGCAGCCTGGACTACGCCTACGAGCAGTACTTC,CASSLDYAYEQYF
.,TRBV6-1,TRBJ2-1,.,TGTGCCAGCTGGGGAAGCGAGCAGTTCTTC,CASWGSEQFF
.,TRBV27,TRBJ1-2,.,TGTGCCAGCAGTTTAAATGTTGCGTGGGGCTACACCTTC,CASSLNVAWGYTF
TRBD1,TRBV7-6,TRBJ2-7,once,TGTGCCAGCAGCAGGGGGGGACAGGGCTACGAGCAGTACTTC,CASSRGGQGYEQYF
.,TRBV6-5,TRBJ1-4,few,TGTGCCAGCAGTTACCTCCGCGGGGCTAATGAAAAACTGTTTTTT,CASSYLRGANEKLFF
TRBD1,TRBV11-2,TRBJ1-1,.,TGTGCCAGCAGCGCAATAGGGACAGGGGGGCACACTGAAGCTTTCTTT,CASSAIGTGGHTEAFF
TRBD1,TRBV7-9,TRBJ2-7,.,TGTGCCAGCAGCGAGAGGGACAGTCCCTACGAGCAGTACTTC,CASSERDSPYEQYF
.,TRBV30,TRBJ1-1,.,TGTGCCTGGAGTTTAGGGGGGACGGGTGAAGCTTTCTTT,CAWSLGGTGEAFF
.,TRBV2,TRBJ1-2,.,TGTGCCAGCAACCCTGACAGGAACTATGGCTACACCTTC,CASNPDRNYGYTF
.,TRBV5-7,TRBJ2-7,.,TGTGCCAGCAGCTTGATAGACGAGCAGTACTTC,CASSLIDEQYF
.,TRBV11-3,TRBJ1-3,.,TGTGCCAGCAGCTCCCAGGGTGAGGGACTCACCATATATTTT,CASSSQGEGLTIYF
.,TRBV6-5,TRBJ1-1,.,TGTGCCAGCAGGGGGATGTTGAACACTGAAGCTTTCTTT,CASRGMLNTEAFF
.,TRBV13,TRBJ2-1,.,TGTGCCAGCAGCTATCTCGATGAGCAGTTCTTC,CASSYLDEQFF
TRBD1,TRBV2,TRBJ2-7,.,TGTGCCAGCACCAAGATCCGGGACAGCCACTACGAGCAGTACTTC,CASTKIRDSHYEQYF
.,TRBV6-1,TRBJ1-2,.,TGTGCCAGCAGTGAATCTAGGGGTTTCCCTGGTGGCTACACCTTC,CASSESRGFPGGYTF
TRBD1,TRBV27,TRBJ2-5,.,TGTGCCAGCACGACGGGACAGGGGATGAGCCAGTACTTC,CASTTGQGMSQYF
.,TRBV5-1,TRBJ2-6,.,TGCGCCAGCAGGAACTACCAGGGACTGTTGAGCTCTGGGGCCAACGTCCTGACTTTC,CASRNYQGLLSSGANVLTF
.,TRBV4-1,TRBJ2-3,.,TGCGCCAGCAGCCAAGGGCGACTAGACCCGGGTTTCTCAGATACGCAGTATTTT,CASSQGRLDPGFSDTQYF
TRBD2,TRBV6-5,TRBJ2-1,once,TGTGCCAGCAGTTTAGCGGGAGGGCGATGGTGGGAGCAGTTCTTC,CASSLAGGRWWEQFF
.,TRBV25-1,TRBJ2-2,.,TGTGCCAGCAGTGAACGGTCCAGGGACACCGGGGAGCTGTTTTTT,CASSERSRDTGELFF
.,TRBV7-9,TRBJ1-6,.,TGTGCCAGCAGCTTACCCACGGATTCACCCCTCCACTTT,CASSLPTDSPLHF
TRBD2,TRBV5-1,TRBJ2-3,.,TGCGCCAGCAGACTGGGGGTGCGGGAGACCCCCACAGATACGCAGTATTTT,CASRLGVRETPTDTQYF